Listed here are 13 T cell receptor beta chains from one sample, sequenced in a study of OX40 agonist ivuxolimab in advanced cancers. The protocol was immunoSEQ multiplex PCR, while the TCRdb copy is restricted to in-frame clones and leaves out a portion. The sample lists tens of thousands of clones; 75% to 90% were seen once. The starting material was CD4+ or CD8+ T cells sorted from blood, obtained in a trial of the OX40 agonist ivuxolimab. These receptors were obtained from an adult with an advanced solid tumor such as melanoma, head and neck, liver or kidney cancer.

The gene calls are TRBV7-2 and TRBJ1-5, with D possibly being TRBD1 (6 bases). In germline, CDR1 is SGHTA, CDR2 FQGNSA. Trimming pared 5 bases from V and 6 bases from J, leaving 11 bases between. The length of the CDR3 is 13 residues. The CDR3, as DNA: TGTGCCAGCAGCACCCAGGGGTCTCAGCCCCAGCATTTT. As protein: CASSTQGSQPQHF. The variable domain in full, with the rest retrieved from reference TRBV7-2 and TRBJ1-5, is GAGVSQSPSNKVTEKGKDVELRCDPISGHTALYWYRQSLGQGLEFLIYFQGNSAPDKSGLPSDRFSAERTGGSVSTLTIQRTQQEDSAVYLCASSTQGSQPQHFGDGTRLSIL.

The genes are TRBV29-1 and TRBJ1-1, with a tentative D call TRBD1 (5 bases). V dropped 5 bases and J dropped 1 base, with 14 bases sitting between them. Germline V lookup: CDR1 SQVTM, CDR2 ANQGSEA. This CDR3 spans 14 amino acids. CDR3 residues: CSVRWDPWNTEAFF. The DNA for the CDR3 is TGCAGCGTTCGGTGGGACCCTTGGAACACTGAAGCTTTCTTT.

The chain combines TRBV11-2 with TRBJ1-1; D gene uncertain. This CDR3 has 12 residues. The germline V and J ends were trimmed by 5 bases and 5 bases, with 9 bases remaining between them. The germline gives CDR1 SGHAT, CDR2 FQNNGV. CDR3 nucleotides: TGTGCCAGCAGCGTCTTGAGAACTGAAGCTTTCTTT. Residues: CASSVLRTEAFF.

The chain combines TRBV19 with TRBJ1-4; D uncertain. Germline assignment: CDR1 LNHDA and CDR2 SQIVND (reference sequence). The V and J ends lost 4 bases and 7 bases respectively, with 10 bases between them. This CDR3 comprises 13 residues. The CDR3 reads CASSRTGGEKLFF. In nucleotides, the CDR3 is TGTGCCAGTAGTAGGACGGGCGGTGAAAAACTGTTTTTT. The variable domain in full, with the rest retrieved from reference TRBV19 and TRBJ1-4, is DGGITQSPKYLFRKEGQNVTLSCEQNLNHDAMYWYRQDPGQGLRLIYYSQIVNDFQKGDIAEGYSVSREKKESFPLTVTSAQKNPTAFYLCASSRTGGEKLFFGSGTQLSVL.

The chain is built from TRBV10-2 and TRBJ2-3; TRBD2 agrees at 14 bases. The CDR3 consists of 16 residues. V trimming: 5 bases; J trimming: 6 bases; junction bases outside the gene matches: 7. Germline values: CDR1 WSHSY, CDR2 SAAADI. The CDR3 sequence: CASSKGTSGRRDTQYF. The DNA for the CDR3 is TGCGCCAGCAGTAAAGGGACTAGCGGGAGACGTGATACGCAGTATTTT.

The chain recombines TRBV7-6 with TRBJ2-2, with D unclear. The ends were cut back, 4 bases at V and 3 bases at J, with 6 bases in the middle. The CDR3 has 13 residues. The germline CDR1 and CDR2 sequences are SGHVS and FNYEAQ. CDR3: CASSSPHTGELFF. The CDR3, as DNA: TGTGCCAGCAGCTCCCCGCACACCGGGGAGCTGTTTTTT.

The V and J genes are TRBV6-5 and TRBJ1-3; D gene ambiguous. The CDR3 sequence is 13 residues long. The germline V gene has CDR1 MNHEY and CDR2 SVGAGI. The V end lost 0 bases, the J end lost 4 bases, and 4 bases lay between the germline ends. CDR3 amino acids: CASSYSPGNTIYF. The CDR3 DNA reads as TGTGCCAGCAGTTACTCGCCCGGAAACACCATATATTTT.

The chain couples TRBV7-2 to TRBJ1-6; D is uncertain. V was trimmed by 1 base and J by 0 bases, leaving 4 bases between them. Looked up from germline, CDR1 is SGHTA and CDR2 is FQGNSA. The CDR3 totals 15 residues. As DNA, the CDR3 is TGTGCCAGCAGCTTAGAGAGCTCCTATAATTCACCCCTCCACTTT. Its protein product is CASSLESSYNSPLHF.

The rearrangement uses TRBV9 and TRBJ1-2, with D maybe TRBD1 (6 bases). This CDR3 region has 13 residues. Germline V gene lookup returns CDR1 SGDLS and CDR2 YYNGEE. V was trimmed by 4 bases and J by 2 bases, leaving 9 bases between them. CDR3 residues: CASSRDTNYGYTF. The CDR3 DNA sequence: TGTGCCAGCAGCCGGGACACGAACTATGGCTACACCTTC.

The chain couples TRBV7-9 to TRBJ2-5, with D perhaps assigned TRBD1 or TRBD2 (6 bases each). The CDR3 length is 14 residues. Germline CDR1 is SEHNR and CDR2 is FQNEAQ (reference sequence). V lost 4 bases and J 4 bases, leaving 13 bases between the germline ends. CDR3 sequence (DNA): TGTGCCAGCAGCTCGCCGGGGGCCGGAGAGACCCAGTACTTC. Residues: CASSSPGAGETQYF.

The chain combines TRBV28 with TRBJ2-7; TRBD1 agrees at 7 bases. Germline trimming cut 6 bases from V and 0 bases from J; bases unmatched to any gene: 5. CDR3 length equals 14 residues. Germline V gene sequence: CDR1 MDHEN, CDR2 SYDVKM. The CDR3 DNA reads as TGTGCCAGCAGGGACAGGCTAGACTCCTACGAGCAGTACGTC. Protein: CASRDRLDSYEQYV.

The chain is built from TRBV7-9 and TRBJ2-5; 8 nucleotides align to TRBD1. The germline V gene encodes CDR1 SEHNR and CDR2 FQNEAQ (reference sequence). Unmatched junction bases numbered 6, after V lost 1 base and J lost 5 bases. This CDR3 region has 15 residues. The CDR3 loop is CASSLGQGAAETQYF. The CDR3 DNA is TGTGCCAGCAGCTTAGGTCAGGGGGCGGCGGAGACCCAGTACTTC.

The chain recombines TRBV18 with TRBJ2-5; D is undetermined. Per the germline V gene, CDR1 is KGHSH and CDR2 is LQKENI. Trimming left V 3 bases short and J 5 bases short, with 10 bases between. The CDR3 loop spans 13 amino acids. This CDR3 reads CASSPASRETQYF. The CDR3 bases are TGTGCCAGCTCACCGGCCTCTCGGGAGACCCAGTACTTC. Full variable domain (remainder filled in from reference TRBV18 and TRBJ2-5): NAGVMQNPRHLVRRRGQEARLRCSPMKGHSHVYWYRQLPEEGLKFMVYLQKENIIDESGMPKERFSAEFPKEGPSILRIQQVVRGDSAAYFCASSPASRETQYFGPGTRLLVL.